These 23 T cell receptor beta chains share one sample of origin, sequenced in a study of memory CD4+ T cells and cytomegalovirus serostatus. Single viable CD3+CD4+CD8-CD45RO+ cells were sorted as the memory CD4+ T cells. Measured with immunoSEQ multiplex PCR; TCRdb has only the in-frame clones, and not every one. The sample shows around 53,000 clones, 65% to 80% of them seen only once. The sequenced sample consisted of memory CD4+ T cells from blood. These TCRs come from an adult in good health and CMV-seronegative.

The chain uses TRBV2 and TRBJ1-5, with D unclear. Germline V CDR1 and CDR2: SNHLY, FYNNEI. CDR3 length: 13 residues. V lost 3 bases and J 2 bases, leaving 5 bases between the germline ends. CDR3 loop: CASSDGRNQPQHF. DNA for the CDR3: TGTGCCAGCAGTGACGGACGCAATCAGCCCCAGCATTTT.

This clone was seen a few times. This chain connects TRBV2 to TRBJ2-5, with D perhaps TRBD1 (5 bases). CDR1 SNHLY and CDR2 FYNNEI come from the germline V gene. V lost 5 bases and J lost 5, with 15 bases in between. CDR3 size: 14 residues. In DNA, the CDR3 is TGTGCCAGCAGTCGTCCAGGGTCTTGGGAGACCCAGTACTTC. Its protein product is CASSRPGSWETQYF.

As DNA, the CDR3 is TGTGCCAGCAGCGTGGCCGGGACAGGGATGGTCGATGAGCAGTTCTTC. Protein: CASSVAGTGMVDEQFF. The rearrangement uses TRBV5-6 and TRBJ2-1, with 9 nucleotides matching TRBD1. This CDR3 has 16 residues. Germline CDR1 is SGHDT and CDR2 is YYEEEE. Trimming took 4 bases from V and 8 from J; bases not matched to a gene: 13.

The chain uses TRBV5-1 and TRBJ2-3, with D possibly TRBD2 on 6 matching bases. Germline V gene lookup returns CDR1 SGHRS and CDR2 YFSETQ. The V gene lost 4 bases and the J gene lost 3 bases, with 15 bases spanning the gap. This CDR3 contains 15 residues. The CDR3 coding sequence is TGCGCCAGCAGCCCCGGGGGAGCCACTACAGATACGCAGTATTTT. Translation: CASSPGGATTDTQYF.

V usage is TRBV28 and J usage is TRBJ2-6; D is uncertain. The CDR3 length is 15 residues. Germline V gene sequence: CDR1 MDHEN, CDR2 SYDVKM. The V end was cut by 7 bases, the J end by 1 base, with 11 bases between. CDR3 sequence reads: CASKAWGSGANVLTF. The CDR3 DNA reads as TGTGCCAGCAAGGCGTGGGGATCTGGGGCCAACGTCCTGACTTTC.

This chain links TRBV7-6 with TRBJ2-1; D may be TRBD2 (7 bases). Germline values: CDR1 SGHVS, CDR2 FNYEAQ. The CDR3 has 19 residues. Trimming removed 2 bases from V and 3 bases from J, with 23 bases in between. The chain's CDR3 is CASSLPLAGARLLYNEQFF. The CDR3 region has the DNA TGTGCCAGCAGCTTACCACTGGCGGGGGCCAGACTGCTCTACAATGAGCAGTTCTTC.

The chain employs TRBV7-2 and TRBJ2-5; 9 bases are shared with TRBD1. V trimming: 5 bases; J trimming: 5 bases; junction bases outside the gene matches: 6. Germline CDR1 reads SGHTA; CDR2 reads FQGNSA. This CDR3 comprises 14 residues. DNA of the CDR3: TGTGCCAGCAGCCTACAGGGGGCTCGGGAGACCCAGTACTTC. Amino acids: CASSLQGARETQYF.

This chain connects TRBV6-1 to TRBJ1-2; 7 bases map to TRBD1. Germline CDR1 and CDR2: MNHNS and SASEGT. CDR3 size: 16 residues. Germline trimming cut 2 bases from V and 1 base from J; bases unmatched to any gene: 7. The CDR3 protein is CASSEMGRGYNYGYTF. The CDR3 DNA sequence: TGTGCCAGCAGTGAAATGGGCAGGGGGTATAACTATGGCTACACCTTC.

DNA of the CDR3: TGTGCCAGCAGTTTTCGGCAACAAGAGACCCAGTACTTC. It encodes CASSFRQQETQYF. The chain joins TRBV28 to TRBJ2-5, with D hard to call. V was trimmed by 3 bases and J by 2 bases, leaving 7 bases between them. The CDR3 length is 13 residues. Germline values: CDR1 MDHEN, CDR2 SYDVKM. Drawing the rest from reference TRBV28 and TRBJ2-5, the complete variable domain is DVKVTQSSRYLVKRTGEKVFLECVQDMDHENMFWYRQDPGLGLRLIYFSYDVKMKEKGDIPEGYSVSREKKERFSLILESASTNQTSMYLCASSFRQQETQYFGPGTRLLVL.

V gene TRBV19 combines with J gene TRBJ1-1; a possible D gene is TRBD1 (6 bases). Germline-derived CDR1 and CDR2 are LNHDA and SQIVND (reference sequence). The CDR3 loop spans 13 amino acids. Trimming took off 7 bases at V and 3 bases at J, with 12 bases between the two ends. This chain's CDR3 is CASTDSGYTEAFF. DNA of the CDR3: TGTGCCAGTACGGACAGTGGGTACACTGAAGCTTTCTTT.

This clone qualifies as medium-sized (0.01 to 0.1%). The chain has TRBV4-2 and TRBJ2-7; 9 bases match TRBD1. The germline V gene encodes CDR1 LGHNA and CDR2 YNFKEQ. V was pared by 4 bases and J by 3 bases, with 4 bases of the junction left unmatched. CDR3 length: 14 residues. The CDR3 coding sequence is TGTGCCAGCAGCCCGGGACAGGGCGACTACGAGCAGTACTTC. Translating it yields CASSPGQGDYEQYF.

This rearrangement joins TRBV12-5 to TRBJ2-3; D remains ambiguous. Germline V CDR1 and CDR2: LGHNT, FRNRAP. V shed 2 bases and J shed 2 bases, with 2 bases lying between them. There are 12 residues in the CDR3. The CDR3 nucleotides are TGTGCTAGTGGTTTGAACACAGATACGCAGTATTTT. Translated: CASGLNTDTQYF.

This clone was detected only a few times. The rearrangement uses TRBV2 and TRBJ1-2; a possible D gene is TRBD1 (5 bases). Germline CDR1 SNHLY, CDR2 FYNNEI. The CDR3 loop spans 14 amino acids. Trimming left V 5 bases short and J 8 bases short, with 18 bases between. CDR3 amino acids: CASSQSRVSQGYTF. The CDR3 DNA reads TGTGCCAGCAGTCAAAGCAGGGTATCGCAAGGCTACACCTTC. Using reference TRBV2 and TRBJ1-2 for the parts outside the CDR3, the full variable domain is EPEVTQTPSHQVTQMGQEVILRCVPISNHLYFYWYRQILGQKVEFLVSFYNNEISEKSEIFDDQFSVERPDGSNFTLKIRSTKLEDSAMYFCASSQSRVSQGYTFGSGTRLTVV.

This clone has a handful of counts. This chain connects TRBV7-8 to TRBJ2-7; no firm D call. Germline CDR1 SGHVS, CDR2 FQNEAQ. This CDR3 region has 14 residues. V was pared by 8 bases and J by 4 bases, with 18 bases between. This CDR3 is CASSSDGFRYEQYF. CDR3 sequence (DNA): TGTGCCAGCTCCTCGGACGGGTTTCGATACGAGCAGTACTTC.

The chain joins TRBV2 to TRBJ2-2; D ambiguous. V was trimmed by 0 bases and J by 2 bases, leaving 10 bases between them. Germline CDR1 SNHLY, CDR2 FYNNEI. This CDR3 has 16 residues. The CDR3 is CASSEALWANTGELFF. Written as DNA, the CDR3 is TGTGCCAGCAGTGAAGCGCTTTGGGCAAACACCGGGGAGCTGTTTTTT.

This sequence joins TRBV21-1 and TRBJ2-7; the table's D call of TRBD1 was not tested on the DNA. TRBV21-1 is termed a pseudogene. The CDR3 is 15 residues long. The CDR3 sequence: CASPPRAGGGNEQYF. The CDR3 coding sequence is TGTGCCAGCCCTCCCCGGGCAGGGGGCGGGAACGAGCAGTACTTC.

DNA of the CDR3: TGTGCCAGCAGCACGAACACCGGGGAGCTGTTTTTT. The encoded protein is CASSTNTGELFF. The V call is TRBV5-4, the J call TRBJ2-2; D not certain. V was clipped by 4 bases and J by 0 bases, with 1 base between them. The CDR3 runs to 12 residues. Germline CDR1 is SGHNT and CDR2 is YYREEE (reference sequence).

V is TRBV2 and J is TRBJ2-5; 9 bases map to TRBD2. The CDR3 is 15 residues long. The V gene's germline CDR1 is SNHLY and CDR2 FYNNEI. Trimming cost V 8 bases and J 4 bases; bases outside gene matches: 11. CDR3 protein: CASGGLARNLETQYF. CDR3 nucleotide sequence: TGTGCCAGCGGCGGACTAGCGCGAAACTTAGAGACCCAGTACTTC.

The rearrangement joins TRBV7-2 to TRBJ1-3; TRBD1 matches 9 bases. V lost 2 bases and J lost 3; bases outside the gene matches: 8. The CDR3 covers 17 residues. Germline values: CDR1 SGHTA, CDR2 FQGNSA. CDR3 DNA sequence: TGTGCCAGCAGCTTATTTGCACAGGGGGCAGGTGGAAACACCATATATTTT. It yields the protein CASSLFAQGAGGNTIYF.

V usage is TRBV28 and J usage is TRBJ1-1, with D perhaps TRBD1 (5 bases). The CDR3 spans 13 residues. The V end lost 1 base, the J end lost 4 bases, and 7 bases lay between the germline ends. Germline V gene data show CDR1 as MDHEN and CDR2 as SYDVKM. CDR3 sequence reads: CASSLSGVTEAFF. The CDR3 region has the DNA TGTGCCAGCAGTTTATCGGGGGTCACTGAAGCTTTCTTT.

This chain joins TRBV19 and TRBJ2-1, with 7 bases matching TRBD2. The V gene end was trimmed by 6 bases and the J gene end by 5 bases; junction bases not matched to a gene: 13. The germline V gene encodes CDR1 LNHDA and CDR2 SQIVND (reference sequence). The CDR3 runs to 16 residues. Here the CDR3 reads CASSSARGTFDNEQFF. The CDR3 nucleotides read TGTGCCAGTAGCAGCGCGCGGGGGACTTTTGACAATGAGCAGTTCTTC.

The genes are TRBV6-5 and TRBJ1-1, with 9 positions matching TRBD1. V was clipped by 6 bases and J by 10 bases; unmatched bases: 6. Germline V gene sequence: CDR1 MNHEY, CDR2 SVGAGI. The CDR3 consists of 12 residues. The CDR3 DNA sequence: TGTGCCAGCAGCCGAGGACAGGGGTCAGCTTTCTTT. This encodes CASSRGQGSAFF.

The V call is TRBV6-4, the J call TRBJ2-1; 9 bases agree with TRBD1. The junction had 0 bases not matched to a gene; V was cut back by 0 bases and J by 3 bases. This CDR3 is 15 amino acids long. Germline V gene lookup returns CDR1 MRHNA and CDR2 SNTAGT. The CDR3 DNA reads TGTGCCAGCAGTGACTCGACAGGGGGCTACAATGAGCAGTTCTTC. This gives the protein CASSDSTGGYNEQFF.